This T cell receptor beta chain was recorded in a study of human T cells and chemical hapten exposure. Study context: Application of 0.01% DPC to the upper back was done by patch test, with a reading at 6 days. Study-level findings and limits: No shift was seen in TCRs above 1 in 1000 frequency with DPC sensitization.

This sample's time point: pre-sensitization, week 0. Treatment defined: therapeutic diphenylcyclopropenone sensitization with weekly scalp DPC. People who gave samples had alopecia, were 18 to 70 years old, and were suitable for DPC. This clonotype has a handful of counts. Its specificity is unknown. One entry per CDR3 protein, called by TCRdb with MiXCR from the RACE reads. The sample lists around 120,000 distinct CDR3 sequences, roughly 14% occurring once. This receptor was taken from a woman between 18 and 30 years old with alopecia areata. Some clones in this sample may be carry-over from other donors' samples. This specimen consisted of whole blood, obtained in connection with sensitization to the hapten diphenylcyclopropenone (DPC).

The CDR3 DNA reads TGCAGTGCTAGAGCCGGGTTGCCGAATCAGCCCCAGCATTTT. Translating it yields CSARAGLPNQPQHF. V is TRBV20-1 and J is TRBJ1-5; D remains unclear. CDR1 is DFQATT, CDR2 SNEGSKA, per germline (reference sequence). Trimming took off 1 base at V and 4 bases at J, with 11 bases between the two ends. There are 14 residues in the CDR3.